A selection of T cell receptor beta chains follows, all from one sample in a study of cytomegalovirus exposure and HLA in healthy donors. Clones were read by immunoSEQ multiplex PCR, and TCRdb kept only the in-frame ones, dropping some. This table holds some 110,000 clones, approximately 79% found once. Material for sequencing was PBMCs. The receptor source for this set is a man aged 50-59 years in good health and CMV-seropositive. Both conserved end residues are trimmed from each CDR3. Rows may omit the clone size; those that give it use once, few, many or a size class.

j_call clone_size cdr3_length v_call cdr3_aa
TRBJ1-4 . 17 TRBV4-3 ASSQAWGRRPVGDEKLF
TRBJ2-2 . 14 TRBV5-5 ASSLPGHSNTGELF
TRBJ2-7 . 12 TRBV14 ASSLSGMSYEQY
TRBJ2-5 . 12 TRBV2 ASSSRPGQETQY
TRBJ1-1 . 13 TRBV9 ASSPGTGMNTEAF
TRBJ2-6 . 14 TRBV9 ASSATGVAGANVLT
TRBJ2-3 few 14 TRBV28 ASSLPLGGGRDTQY
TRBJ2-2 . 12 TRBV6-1 ASTLVVYTGELF
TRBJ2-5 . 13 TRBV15 ATSRGGRGQETQY
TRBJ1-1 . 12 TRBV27 ASSPHRGQTEAF
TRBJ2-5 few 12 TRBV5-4 ASSSTSGSQTQY
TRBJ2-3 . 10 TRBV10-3 AINTETDTQY
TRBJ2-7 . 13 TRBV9 ASSVDQGPTYEQY
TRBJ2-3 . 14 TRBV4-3 ASSQDWGDGTDTQY
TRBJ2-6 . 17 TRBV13 ASSPRTGAVGSGANVLT
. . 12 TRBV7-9 ASTNLDRIYEQY
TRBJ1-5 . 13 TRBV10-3 AISAEQGGGQPQH
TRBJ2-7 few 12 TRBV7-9 ASSYLETAYEQY
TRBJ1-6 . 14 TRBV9 ASSSGGSSYNSPLH
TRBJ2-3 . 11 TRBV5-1 ASSLGRQDTQY
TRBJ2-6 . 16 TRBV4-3 ASSRSGTGGDGANVLT
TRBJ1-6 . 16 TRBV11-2 ASSSWDGQGTHYSPLH
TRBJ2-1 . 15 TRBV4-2 ASSQDGRPARGGEQF
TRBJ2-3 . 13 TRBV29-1 SVEDRGVRTDTQY
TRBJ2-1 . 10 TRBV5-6 ASSFKGDEQF
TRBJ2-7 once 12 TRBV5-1 ASSAIQGVWEQY
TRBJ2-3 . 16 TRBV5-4 ASSSRSGGRHGTDTQY
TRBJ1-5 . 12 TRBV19 ATEGEVDNQPQH
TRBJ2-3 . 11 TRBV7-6 ASSFLSTDTQY